Below are 14 T cell receptor beta chains sequenced from a single sample in a study of spatial heterogeneity in lung cancer. The sample's time point: sample taken at primary tumor resection. MiXCR was run by TCRdb on the 5' RACE reads, yielding one entry per CDR3 protein. Among about 92,000 distinct CDR3 sequences listed, approximately 12% were seen once. The starting material was PBMCs, obtained at surgery. These receptors all come from a male donor with early-stage non-small cell lung cancer.

This clonotype came up many times. The chain is built from TRBV10-3 and TRBJ1-1; no reliable D call. Trimming shortened V by 0 bases and J by 1 base, and 0 bases separated the two germline ends. This CDR3 comprises 12 residues. The germline V gene has CDR1 ENHRY and CDR2 SYGVKD. The CDR3 protein is CAISESNTEAFF. The CDR3 nucleotides read TGTGCCATCAGTGAGTCGAACACTGAAGCTTTCTTT.

The sample holds many counts of this clonotype. This chain joins TRBV6-2 or TRBV6-3 and TRBJ2-1, with D hard to call. Germline lookup yields CDR1 MNHEY and CDR2 SVGEGT. This CDR3 spans 13 amino acids. With 1 base removed from V and 7 bases from J, the gap between germline ends came to 8 bases. In DNA form, the CDR3 reads TGTGCCAGCAGTTACTGGATTGGGAATGAGCAGTTCTTC. This gives the protein CASSYWIGNEQFF.

In its sample, this clonotype was seen a few times. The rearrangement joins TRBV10-3 to TRBJ2-5; 7 positions agree with TRBD2. The ends lost 6 bases at V and 2 bases at J; junction bases unmatched: 15. There are 17 residues in the CDR3. CDR1 and CDR2 from the germline V gene are ENHRY and SYGVKD. Written as DNA, the CDR3 is TGTGCCATCAGCCGGTTTTTGGCGGGGACTAATCAAGAGACCCAGTACTTC. Translated: CAISRFLAGTNQETQYF.

The chain recombines TRBV14 with TRBJ2-5; tentative D call: TRBD2 (6 bases). CDR1 SGHDN and CDR2 FVKESK come from the germline V gene. Trimming took 2 bases from V and 4 from J, leaving 11 bases between them. The CDR3 extends over 14 amino acids. Written as DNA, the CDR3 is TGTGCCAGCAGCCAACACGGGGGAGTAGAGACCCAGTACTTC. Its protein is CASSQHGGVETQYF.

This clonotype was found once. Since no conserved phenylalanine or tryptophan closes the CDR3, a read error is the likely cause. This rearrangement joins TRBV10-3 to TRBJ2-3; 7 nucleotides line up with TRBD2. Germline assignment: CDR1 ENHRY and CDR2 SYGVKD. This CDR3 comprises 15 residues. V lost 6 bases and J lost 4; bases outside the gene matches: 10. CDR3 DNA: TGTGCCATCAGCTCCCTGGGGGGGGTGGCAGATACGCAGTATCTT. It encodes CAISSLGGVADTQYL.

This clonotype was recorded a few times. V gene TRBV6-6 combines with J gene TRBJ1-1; D remains unclear. This CDR3 spans 13 amino acids. Germline V lookup: CDR1 MNHNY, CDR2 SVGAGI (reference sequence). V was shortened by 2 bases and J by 7 bases, with 11 bases between the two germline ends. In nucleotides, the CDR3 is TGTGCCAGCAGTTACGCGGGAGCACTTGAAGCTTTCTTT. This translates into CASSYAGALEAFF.

This clonotype was counted only a few times. The chain combines TRBV7-2 with TRBJ2-5; a weak D match, TRBD1 (5 bases). Germline CDR1 and CDR2: SGHTA and FQGNSA. The CDR3 spans 14 residues. Trimming pared 0 bases from V and 3 bases from J, leaving 8 bases between. Here the CDR3 DNA reads TGTGCCAGCAGCTTAGCCCAGGGTAAAGAGACCCAGTACTTC. Translated, it gives CASSLAQGKETQYF.

This clonotype has a single count. This CDR3 reads CASSPGTGGVNTEAFF. CDR3 coding DNA: TGTGCCAGCAGCCCTGGGACAGGGGGAGTGAACACTGAAGCTTTCTTT. The chain recombines TRBV7-2 with TRBJ1-1; 11 bases line up with TRBD1. The germline gives CDR1 SGHTA, CDR2 FQGNSA. The V and J ends lost 5 bases and 0 bases, in that order; junction bases with no gene match: 5. The CDR3 covers 16 residues.

The genes are TRBV12-3 or TRBV12-4 and TRBJ1-3; 7 bases fit TRBD1. This CDR3 has 13 amino acids. V lost 4 bases and J lost 4; bases outside the gene matches: 1. Here the CDR3 reads CASSYRGGNTIYF. The CDR3 coding sequence is TGTGCCAGCAGTTACAGGGGAGGAAACACCATATATTTT.

The V gene is TRBV6-2 or TRBV6-3, the J gene TRBJ2-6; D unresolved. The CDR3 is 13 amino acids. Trimming removed 4 bases at V and 2 bases at J, with 3 bases between. Germline V gene lookup returns CDR1 MNHEY and CDR2 SVGEGT. CDR3 DNA sequence: TGTGCCAGCAGTTTCGCTGGGGCCAACGTCCTGACTTTC. It encodes CASSFAGANVLTF.

This clonotype has a handful of counts. This rearrangement joins TRBV5-1 to TRBJ2-6; D is unclear. Germline V gene lookup returns CDR1 SGHRS and CDR2 YFSETQ. This CDR3 has 17 amino acids. The germline V and J ends were trimmed by 0 bases and 0 bases, with 10 bases remaining between them. The CDR3 region is CASSLVQTSSGANVLTF. As DNA, the CDR3 is TGCGCCAGCAGCTTGGTGCAGACGAGCTCTGGGGCCAACGTCCTGACTTTC.

The table lists this clonotype with a few counts. The chain joins TRBV5-5 to TRBJ2-7; 11 nucleotides match TRBD2. CDR1 is SGHKS and CDR2 is YYEKEE in the germline V gene (reference sequence). Trimming at V came to 4 bases and at J to 0 bases, leaving 3 bases not matched to a gene. CDR3 length: 15 residues. The CDR3 region has the DNA TGTGCCAGCAGCGCGGGACTAGCGGTCTCCTACGAGCAGTACTTC. Its translation: CASSAGLAVSYEQYF.

The chain combines TRBV27 with TRBJ1-1; tentatively, D is TRBD1 (5 bases). Trimming removed 3 bases at V and 10 bases at J, with 15 bases between. The CDR3 is 13 residues long. CDR1 and CDR2 (germline): MNHEY, SMNVEV (reference sequence). This CDR3 reads CASSLGTQTGAFF. The CDR3 DNA is TGTGCCAGCAGTTTGGGGACCCAAACCGGAGCTTTCTTT.

This clonotype was found a few times. The V gene is TRBV6-2 or TRBV6-3, the J gene TRBJ1-5; TRBD1 might be the D (5 bases). Trimming shortened V by 0 bases and J by 5 bases, and 11 bases separated the two germline ends. CDR1 MNHEY and CDR2 SVGEGT come from the germline V gene. The CDR3 sequence is 15 residues long. The CDR3 region is CASSYSAGRDQPQHF. In nucleotides, the CDR3 is TGTGCCAGCAGTTACTCGGCGGGACGGGATCAGCCCCAGCATTTT.